This T cell receptor (beta chain) was sequenced for a study of early T cells in non-severe SARS-CoV-2 infection. Study-wide context: Bulk RNA isolated from unsorted whole blood underwent sequencing; chains were not paired.

The ends were cut back, 5 bases at V and 6 bases at J, with 27 bases in the middle. This CDR3 region has 18 residues. Germline V gives CDR1 SGHTA, CDR2 FQGNSA. This clonotype has a count of ten or more. Unique molecular identifiers tagged individual cDNA molecules. MiXCR was run by TCRdb on the 5' RACE reads, yielding one entry per CDR3 protein. Of 85,000 to 90,000 distinct CDR3 sequences in the sample, 14% were seen once. The TCR was taken from an adult who was a healthcare worker with PCR-confirmed SARS-CoV-2 infection or an uninfected control (not recorded which). Sequenced input: whole blood. The V gene is TRBV7-2, the J gene TRBJ2-3; D perhaps matches TRBD2 (6 bases). DNA for the CDR3: TGTGCCAGCAGCCTTACTAAGGAGGGAGGTTTGTGGTCCGATACGCAGTATTTT. This gives the protein CASSLTKEGGLWSDTQYF. The entire variable domain, with the rest obtained from reference TRBV7-2 and TRBJ2-3, is as follows: GAGVSQSPSNKVTEKGKDVELRCDPISGHTALYWYRQSLGQGLEFLIYFQGNSAPDKSGLPSDRFSAERTGGSVSTLTIQRTQQEDSAVYLCASSLTKEGGLWSDTQYFGPGTRLTVL.